Below, 27 T cell receptor beta chains from the same sample are listed, as sequenced in a study of cytomegalovirus exposure and HLA in healthy donors. 60 Vbeta and 13 Jbeta primers were used in PCR. Generated by immunoSEQ multiplex PCR, the TCRdb table keeps only in-frame clones and is missing some. The table lists 100,000 to 150,000 clones, roughly 81% of them singletons. The sequenced sample was PBMCs. Receptors were obtained from a woman under 40 in good health and CMV-seronegative.

The table lists this clone with a count of one. The genes are TRBV18 and TRBJ1-1, with TRBD1 as a possible D gene (5 bases). V gave up 2 bases and J gave up 0 bases, with 10 bases separating them. Germline loops: CDR1 KGHSH, CDR2 LQKENI. This CDR3 region has 15 residues. This CDR3 reads CASSPIDSLNTEAFF. DNA of the CDR3: TGTGCCAGCTCACCAATCGACAGCTTGAACACTGAAGCTTTCTTT.

The chain is built from TRBV27 and TRBJ1-4; D not resolved. Germline V gene data show CDR1 as MNHEY and CDR2 as SMNVEV (reference sequence). This CDR3 comprises 14 residues. The ends were cut back, 2 bases at V and 2 bases at J, with 6 bases in the middle. The CDR3 DNA reads TGTGCCAGCAGTTTAGAGATGACTAATGAAAAACTGTTTTTT. Its protein product is CASSLEMTNEKLFF. The variable domain in full, with the rest retrieved from reference TRBV27 and TRBJ1-4, is EAQVTQNPRYLITVTGKKLTVTCSQNMNHEYMSWYRQDPGLGLRQIYYSMNVEVTDKGDVPEGYKVSRKEKRNFPLILESPSPNQTSLYFCASSLEMTNEKLFFGSGTQLSVL.

This clone was observed a few times. The chain combines TRBV28 with TRBJ2-1; TRBD2 matches 10 bases. The CDR3 runs to 15 residues. The V gene end was trimmed by 3 bases and the J gene end by 8 bases; junction bases not matched to a gene: 7. Germline V lookup: CDR1 MDHEN, CDR2 SYDVKM. The CDR3, as DNA: TGTGCCAGCAGTTTTTGGAGCGGGGGGGCGTATGAGCAGTTCTTC. Translating gives CASSFWSGGAYEQFF.

This sequence joins TRBV19 and TRBJ2-6; no reliable D call. The V end lost 7 bases, the J end lost 0 bases, and 7 bases lay between the germline ends. This CDR3 is built from 14 residues. Per the germline V gene, CDR1 is LNHDA and CDR2 is SQIVND (reference sequence). This chain's CDR3 is CASNQASGANVLTF. CDR3 nucleotides: TGTGCCAGTAATCAGGCCTCTGGGGCCAACGTCCTGACTTTC.

The rearrangement uses TRBV18 and TRBJ1-1; no clear D gene. Trimming left V 5 bases short and J 3 bases short, with 13 bases between. The germline gives CDR1 KGHSH, CDR2 LQKENI. The CDR3 is made up of 14 amino acids. In DNA form, the CDR3 reads TGTGCCAGCTCAAACGAAGTCGCGGACACTGAAGCTTTCTTT. As protein: CASSNEVADTEAFF.

This clone has only a few counts. The chain recombines TRBV6-6 with TRBJ2-7; D is unresolved. This CDR3 has 12 residues. Looked up from germline, CDR1 is MNHNY and CDR2 is SVGAGI (reference sequence). V shed 0 bases and J shed 2 bases, with 2 bases lying between them. The CDR3, as DNA: TGTGCCAGCAGTTACTCCACCTACGAGCAGTACTTC. This codes for CASSYSTYEQYF.

The chain recombines TRBV18 with TRBJ2-1; a weak D match, TRBD2 (5 bases). The V gene lost 2 bases and the J gene lost 0 bases, with 8 bases spanning the gap. The V gene's germline CDR1 is KGHSH and CDR2 LQKENI. This CDR3 has 15 residues. This CDR3 reads CASSPSSGSYNEQFF. CDR3 nucleotide sequence: TGTGCCAGCTCACCATCCAGCGGCTCCTACAATGAGCAGTTCTTC.

The chain has TRBV7-8 and TRBJ2-5, with 8 bases identical to TRBD1. J was trimmed by 4 bases and V by 5 bases; bases with no gene match: 6. Per germline, CDR1 SGHVS and CDR2 FQNEAQ. The CDR3 has 14 amino acids. For the CDR3, the DNA is TGTGCCAGCAGCGGCAGGGGGCGAGGAGAGACCCAGTACTTC. Its protein is CASSGRGRGETQYF.

The CDR3 region is CASSMKGQRNIQYF. Written as DNA, the CDR3 is TGTGCCAGTAGTATGAAGGGACAGAGAAACATTCAGTACTTC. This chain uses TRBV19 with TRBJ2-4; 7 bases map to TRBD1. Unmatched junction bases numbered 5, after V lost 3 bases and J lost 6 bases. There are 14 residues in the CDR3. CDR1 and CDR2 from the germline V gene are LNHDA and SQIVND (reference sequence).

The chain recombines TRBV13 with TRBJ1-1; D is perhaps TRBD1 (6 bases). The germline CDR1 and CDR2 sequences are PRHDT and FYEKMQ (reference sequence). This CDR3 spans 14 amino acids. V lost 4 bases to trimming and J lost 0 bases, with 9 bases between them. The CDR3 DNA reads as TGTGCCAGCAGCTCGGACAGAGTGAACACTGAAGCTTTCTTT. Translation gives CASSSDRVNTEAFF.

V is TRBV14 and J is TRBJ2-5; TRBD2 matches 9 bases. The germline CDR1 and CDR2 sequences are SGHDN and FVKESK. The CDR3 has 14 amino acids. J lost 3 bases, V lost 1 base, and 0 bases had no gene match. This chain's CDR3 is CASSQGLAEETQYF. Written as DNA, the CDR3 is TGTGCCAGCAGCCAAGGACTAGCGGAAGAGACCCAGTACTTC.

The chain couples TRBV19 to TRBJ1-5; TRBD1 agrees at 8 bases. With 9 bases clipped from V and 6 bases from J, the junction kept 7 bases outside the gene matches. CDR1 and CDR2 (germline): LNHDA, SQIVND (reference sequence). CDR3 size: 13 residues. The CDR3 is CASARGPAQPQHF. In nucleotides, the CDR3 is TGTGCCAGCGCCAGGGGGCCTGCTCAGCCCCAGCATTTT.

The chain combines TRBV5-1 with TRBJ2-7; 8 bases line up with TRBD1. Germline CDR1 SGHRS, CDR2 YFSETQ. This CDR3 has 14 amino acids. Germline trimming cut 5 bases from V and 4 bases from J; bases unmatched to any gene: 8. As DNA, the CDR3 is TGCGCCAGCAGATTTGGGACAGGAATTTACGAGCAGTACTTC. This gives the protein CASRFGTGIYEQYF. Using reference TRBV5-1 and TRBJ2-7 for the parts outside the CDR3, the full variable domain is KAGVTQTPRYLIKTRGQQVTLSCSPISGHRSVSWYQQTPGQGLQFLFEYFSETQRNKGNFPGRFSGRQFSNSRSEMNVSTLELGDSALYLCASRFGTGIYEQYFGPGTRLTVT.

The chain has TRBV11-3 and TRBJ2-7; 7 nucleotides line up with TRBD2. The CDR3 extends over 15 amino acids. Germline lookup yields CDR1 SGHNT and CDR2 YENEEA. With 1 base clipped from V and 0 bases from J, the junction kept 3 bases outside the gene matches. CDR3 amino acids: CASSLVWTSSYEQYF. CDR3 bases: TGTGCCAGCAGCTTAGTTTGGACTAGCTCCTACGAGCAGTACTTC.

The chain combines TRBV7-9 with TRBJ1-2; 8 positions agree with TRBD1. The V and J ends lost 5 bases and 1 base, in that order; junction bases with no gene match: 12. Germline values: CDR1 SEHNR, CDR2 FQNEAQ (reference sequence). The CDR3 spans 17 residues. The CDR3 sequence is CASSADRTGYNNYGYTF. In DNA, the CDR3 is TGTGCCAGCAGCGCCGATCGGACAGGGTATAATAACTATGGCTACACCTTC.

Only one count was recorded for this clone. The CDR3 bases are TGTGCCTGGAGGCGGACAGGGAGCTCTGGGGCCAACGTCCTGACTTTC. Its protein product is CAWRRTGSSGANVLTF. The chain recombines TRBV30 with TRBJ2-6; 8 bases map to TRBD1. CDR3 length equals 16 residues. In germline, CDR1 is GTSNPN, CDR2 SVGIG (reference sequence). V was clipped by 3 bases and J by 0 bases; unmatched bases: 4.

This rearrangement joins TRBV5-8 to TRBJ2-5; 8 bases are a match to TRBD2. Germline values: CDR1 SGHTS, CDR2 YDEGEE. CDR3 length equals 16 residues. With V trimmed by 4 bases and J by 0 bases, 8 bases remained unmatched. CDR3 in DNA: TGTGCCAGCAGCCCGGGTGATAGCGGGGACCAAGAGACCCAGTACTTC. This sequence encodes CASSPGDSGDQETQYF.

The rearrangement joins TRBV2 to TRBJ1-5; TRBD1 might be the D (5 bases). Trimming removed 6 bases from V and 1 base from J, with 13 bases in between. This CDR3 comprises 15 residues. CDR1 is SNHLY, CDR2 FYNNEI, per germline. In DNA form, the CDR3 reads TGTGCCAGCAGGAAGGGAGGGGTGAGCAATCAGCCCCAGCATTTT. Its translation: CASRKGGVSNQPQHF.

The chain carries TRBV11-1 and TRBJ2-5; 10 bases align to TRBD2. The V and J ends lost 6 bases and 5 bases, in that order; junction bases with no gene match: 9. Looked up from germline, CDR1 is SGHAT and CDR2 is FQDESV (reference sequence). The CDR3 has 15 amino acids. CDR3 sequence reads: CASSSWTSGGETQYF. The DNA of the CDR3 is TGTGCCAGCAGTTCTTGGACTAGCGGAGGGGAGACCCAGTACTTC.

The chain has TRBV29-1 and TRBJ2-5; weak D call: TRBD2 (5 bases). The CDR3 is 12 amino acids. V was clipped by 6 bases and J by 5 bases, with 13 bases between them. Looked up from germline, CDR1 is SQVTM and CDR2 is ANQGSEA. The CDR3 nucleotides read TGCAGCGTATCCGACGCTAGCGAGACCCAGTACTTC. This translates into CSVSDASETQYF.

The rearrangement uses TRBV4-1 and TRBJ2-2, with D possibly being TRBD2 (6 bases). Germline V CDR1 and CDR2: MGHRA, YSYEKL. The CDR3 covers 13 residues. Trimming left V 1 base short and J 6 bases short, with 6 bases between. The CDR3 DNA is TGCGCCAGCAGCCAAGGGGAGGCCGGGGAGCTGTTTTTT. Translating gives CASSQGEAGELFF.

This clone was seen only once. This rearrangement joins TRBV11-2 to TRBJ1-2, with D unclear. Between the trimmed V and J ends, which lost 1 base and 4 bases, there was a span of 7 bases. The germline CDR1 and CDR2 sequences are SGHAT and FQNNGV. The CDR3 runs 13 residues. The CDR3 is CASSLARGYGYTF. DNA for the CDR3: TGTGCCAGCAGCTTAGCTCGGGGCTATGGCTACACCTTC.

This chain uses TRBV15 with TRBJ2-1; the D gene is possibly TRBD2 (6 bases). CDR3 size: 15 residues. Per the germline V gene, CDR1 is LNHNV and CDR2 is YYDKDF (reference sequence). Trimming shortened V by 0 bases and J by 8 bases, and 14 bases separated the two germline ends. CDR3 DNA sequence: TGTGCCACCAGCAGAGATCGGGAGTCTATCCATGAGCAGTTCTTC. Its translation: CATSRDRESIHEQFF.

J is TRBJ1-2 and V is TRBV15; no clear D. The CDR3 covers 13 residues. Per germline, CDR1 LNHNV and CDR2 YYDKDF (reference sequence). V was cut by 4 bases and J by 1 base, with 7 bases left in between. This CDR3 is CATSNPLNYGYTF. CDR3 coding DNA: TGTGCCACCAGCAATCCTCTTAACTATGGCTACACCTTC.

The chain uses TRBV18 and TRBJ2-2; D may be TRBD1 (6 bases). The CDR3 has 14 amino acids. Deletions cut 6 bases from V and 5 bases from J, with 13 bases between. The germline V gene has CDR1 KGHSH and CDR2 LQKENI. The CDR3 nucleotides are TGTGCCAGCTCGTCCGGGACAAGGACCGGGGAGCTGTTTTTT. Translated: CASSSGTRTGELFF.

This clone was counted only a few times. V usage is TRBV4-3 and J usage is TRBJ2-7; perhaps TRBD1 as D (5 bases). This CDR3 is 16 amino acids long. The V gene lost 0 bases and the J gene lost 2 bases, with 14 bases spanning the gap. Looked up from germline, CDR1 is LGHNA and CDR2 is YSLEER. CDR3 nucleotides: TGCGCCAGCAGCCAAGATAACTCAGGGCGAGCCTACGAGCAGTACTTC. Translated: CASSQDNSGRAYEQYF.

DNA for the CDR3: TGTGCCAGTAGTATAAGGGACAGGGCCCCCTACAATGAGCAGTTCTTC. Translation gives CASSIRDRAPYNEQFF. The chain links TRBV19 to TRBJ2-1; TRBD1 matches at 9 bases. V was pared by 2 bases and J by 2 bases, with 4 bases of the junction left unmatched. CDR3 size: 16 residues. Germline CDR1 LNHDA, CDR2 SQIVND (reference sequence).